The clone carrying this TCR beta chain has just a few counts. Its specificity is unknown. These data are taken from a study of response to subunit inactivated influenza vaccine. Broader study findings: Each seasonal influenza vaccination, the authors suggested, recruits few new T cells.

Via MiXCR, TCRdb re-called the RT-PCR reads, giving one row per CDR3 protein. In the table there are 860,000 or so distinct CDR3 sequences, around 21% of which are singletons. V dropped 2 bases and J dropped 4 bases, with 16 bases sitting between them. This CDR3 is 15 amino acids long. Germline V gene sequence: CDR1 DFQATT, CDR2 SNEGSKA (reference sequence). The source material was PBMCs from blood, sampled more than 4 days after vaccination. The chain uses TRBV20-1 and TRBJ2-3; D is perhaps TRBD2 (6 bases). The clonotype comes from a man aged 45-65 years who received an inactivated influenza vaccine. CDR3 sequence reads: CSARSRRDVADTQYF. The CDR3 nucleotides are TGCAGTGCTAGATCGCGGCGGGACGTGGCAGATACGCAGTATTTT.